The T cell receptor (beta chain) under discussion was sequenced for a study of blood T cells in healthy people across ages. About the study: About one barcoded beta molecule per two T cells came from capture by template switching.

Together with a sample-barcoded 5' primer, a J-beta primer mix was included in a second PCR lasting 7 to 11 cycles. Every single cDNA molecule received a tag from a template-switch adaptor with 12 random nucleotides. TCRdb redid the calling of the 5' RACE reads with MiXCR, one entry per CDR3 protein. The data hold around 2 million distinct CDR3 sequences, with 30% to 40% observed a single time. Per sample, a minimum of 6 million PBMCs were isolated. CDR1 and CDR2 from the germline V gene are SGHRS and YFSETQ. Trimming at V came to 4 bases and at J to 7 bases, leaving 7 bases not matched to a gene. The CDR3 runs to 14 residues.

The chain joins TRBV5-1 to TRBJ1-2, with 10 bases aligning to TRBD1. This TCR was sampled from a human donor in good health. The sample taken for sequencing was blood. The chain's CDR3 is CASSPDRGSTGYTF. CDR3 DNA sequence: TGCGCCAGCAGCCCGGACAGGGGGAGTACTGGCTACACCTTC.